Below are 9 T cell receptor beta chains sequenced from a single sample in a study of cytomegalovirus exposure and HLA in healthy donors. PCR primers comprised 60 Vbeta and 13 Jbeta primers. Measured with immunoSEQ multiplex PCR; TCRdb has only the in-frame clones, and not every one. The table has 90,000 to 140,000 clones, roughly 80% seen once. Sequenced sample: PBMCs. These receptors were obtained from a woman aged 40 to 50 in good health and CMV-seropositive.

The rearrangement joins TRBV18 to TRBJ1-1; 11 bases fit TRBD1. The V gene's germline CDR1 is KGHSH and CDR2 LQKENI. The CDR3 sequence is 20 residues long. With 4 bases clipped from V and 0 bases from J, the junction kept 16 bases outside the gene matches. CDR3 amino acids: CASSQKGGQGAFSMNTEAFF. CDR3 DNA: TGTGCCAGCTCACAAAAAGGCGGACAGGGGGCATTTTCAATGAACACTGAAGCTTTCTTT.

This chain connects TRBV5-7 to TRBJ2-1; D may be TRBD2 (5 bases). TRBV5-7 is an ORF, and what it does is uncertain. The CDR3 covers 15 residues. V was shortened by 0 bases and J by 7 bases, with 14 bases between the two germline ends. The CDR3 DNA reads TGTGCCAGCAGCTTGGTATCTAGGAGGTTGAATGAGCAGTTCTTC. Its translation is CASSLVSRRLNEQFF.

Here the CDR3 reads CASSGRTSLDEQFF. The CDR3 nucleotides read TGTGCCAGCAGTGGTCGTACTAGCTTGGATGAGCAGTTCTTC. The V and J genes are TRBV2 and TRBJ2-1; tentative D call: TRBD2 (6 bases). CDR3 length: 14 residues. V lost 4 bases and J 8 bases, leaving 15 bases between the germline ends. Germline V gives CDR1 SNHLY, CDR2 FYNNEI.

The CDR3 region is CASSPGGNEQFF. Here the CDR3 DNA reads TGTGCCAGCAGCCCAGGAGGCAATGAGCAGTTCTTC. The chain combines TRBV7-2 with TRBJ2-1, with a tentative D call TRBD2 (5 bases). CDR3 length: 12 amino acids. V was cut by 5 bases and J by 6 bases, with 8 bases left in between. The germline gives CDR1 SGHTA, CDR2 FQGNSA.

This sequence joins TRBV23-1 and TRBJ2-1; D uncertain. TRBV23-1 is filed as an ORF, its function uncertain. The CDR3 covers 15 residues. V gave up 2 bases and J gave up 3 bases, with 11 bases separating them. This CDR3 reads CASSQNCGHYNEQFF. As DNA, the CDR3 is TGCGCCAGCAGTCAAAACTGTGGTCACTACAATGAGCAGTTCTTC.

The genes are TRBV6-1 and TRBJ2-3; D gene unclear. Germline CDR1 MNHNS, CDR2 SASEGT. V shed 3 bases and J shed 0 bases, with 10 bases lying between them. The CDR3 is 15 residues long. This CDR3 is CASSEASVSTDTQYF. The CDR3 coding sequence is TGTGCCAGCAGTGAGGCCAGCGTTAGCACAGATACGCAGTATTTT.

J is TRBJ2-3 and V is TRBV13; 14 bases are a match to TRBD2. The germline V gene encodes CDR1 PRHDT and CDR2 FYEKMQ (reference sequence). The V segment lost 5 bases and the J segment 4 bases; nucleotides outside the gene matches: 8. This CDR3 is built from 17 residues. CDR3 in DNA: TGTGCCAGCAGCCCAACCGGGACTAGCGGGAGTTCAGATACGCAGTATTTT. This sequence encodes CASSPTGTSGSSDTQYF.

The chain uses TRBV4-3 and TRBJ1-3; D call uncertain. Trimming shortened V by 0 bases and J by 3 bases, and 12 bases separated the two germline ends. Germline assignment: CDR1 LGHNA and CDR2 YSLEER. The CDR3 sequence is 16 residues long. The CDR3 bases are TGCGCCAGCAGCCAAGACTCACTAACGGGTGGAAACACCATATATTTT. This gives the protein CASSQDSLTGGNTIYF.

The rearrangement links TRBV9 to TRBJ2-3; 10 bases agree with TRBD2. Germline V gene sequence: CDR1 SGDLS, CDR2 YYNGEE. The CDR3 contains 16 residues. The ends lost 4 bases at V and 5 bases at J; junction bases unmatched: 10. The CDR3 DNA reads as TGTGCCAGCAGCACAGGACTAGCGGAGGTGAGAGATACGCAGTATTTT. Protein sequence: CASSTGLAEVRDTQYF.